A selection of T cell receptor beta chains follows, all from one sample in a study of blood T cell repertoires in COVID-19. The table came from immunoSEQ multiplex PCR; TCRdb's copy has only in-frame clones and leaves some out. The sample lists 300,000 to 400,000 clones; 85% to 90% were seen once. The sample taken for sequencing was PBMCs or T cells enriched from blood (not recorded which). Receptors originate from a woman in her twenties or thirties with acute COVID-19. CDR3s leave out the opening cysteine and the closing phenylalanine or tryptophan. Each record gives: V gene, D gene, CDR3 protein. D genes are given only for firm matches.

TRBV24-1 TRBD1 ATRGQGGPGTEAF
TRBV3-1/TRBV3-2 NA ASSIRTDSNYGYT
TRBV10-1 TRBD1 ASSESGTTGVWSYNEQF
TRBV15 NA ATSTHGDPHQPQH
TRBV6-4 NA ASSDSPGGPGNEQF
TRBV12-3/TRBV12-4 NA ASSFSGASEQY
TRBV13 TRBD1 ASSFGTGGASVLF
TRBV15 NA ATSRGVISYEQY
TRBV18 TRBD1 ASSPRQGNEKLF
TRBV2 NA ASGDRSGEKLF
TRBV18 NA ASSPHPPTAGRGGRLVIQY
TRBV18 NA ASSPPTIYEQY
TRBV19 NA ASSAAGRISGYT